The 7 T cell receptor beta chains below all came from one sample that was sequenced in a study of identical twins. TCRdb itself ran the 5' RACE reads through MiXCR, one entry per CDR3 protein. The sample includes 690,000 or so distinct CDR3 sequences, around 6% of them seen just once. The specimen was naive T cells sorted from blood. The receptors derive from a man aged 18 to 30 in good health.

This clonotype was seen at least ten times. The CDR3 coding sequence is TGTGCCATCAGTGAGCCACAGGGTTCGGGCTACACCTTC. Translating it yields CAISEPQGSGYTF. The chain recombines TRBV10-3 with TRBJ1-2, with D tentatively TRBD1 (6 bases). Deletions cut 2 bases from V and 8 bases from J, with 12 bases between. This CDR3 is 13 amino acids long. Germline CDR1 is ENHRY and CDR2 is SYGVKD.

The sample holds a few counts of this clonotype. The chain links TRBV20-1 to TRBJ2-1; TRBD2 matches at 12 bases. V lost 0 bases to trimming and J lost 6 bases; unmatched junction nucleotides: 6. Germline V gene sequence: CDR1 DFQATT, CDR2 SNEGSKA (reference sequence). The CDR3 is 16 amino acids. The CDR3 region is CSARDIGTSGLNEQFF. As DNA, the CDR3 is TGCAGTGCTAGAGATATCGGGACTAGCGGGCTCAATGAGCAGTTCTTC.

This clonotype was recorded at least ten times. J is TRBJ2-2 and V is TRBV12-3 or TRBV12-4; D unresolved. CDR3 size: 14 residues. V was shortened by 7 bases and J by 4 bases, with 13 bases between the two germline ends. CDR3 sequence: CASTPTLSTGELFF. The CDR3 coding sequence is TGTGCCAGCACTCCAACCCTATCCACCGGGGAGCTGTTTTTT.

The chain has TRBV28 and TRBJ2-7, with a weak D call TRBD1 (5 bases). Germline V gene sequence: CDR1 MDHEN, CDR2 SYDVKM. The V end lost 4 bases, the J end lost 3 bases, and 16 bases lay between the germline ends. CDR3 length: 15 residues. CDR3 sequence reads: CASSSTITGSYEQYF. CDR3 nucleotide sequence: TGTGCCAGCAGTTCAACTATTACAGGTAGCTACGAGCAGTACTTC.

This clonotype was recorded many times. The rearrangement links TRBV4-3 to TRBJ2-7; 9 bases are shared with TRBD1. V shed 3 bases, J shed 3 bases, and the junction held 3 bases outside the gene matches. Germline assignment: CDR1 LGHNA and CDR2 YSLEER. This CDR3 has 14 residues. The CDR3 here is CASSQKDRGYEQYF. The CDR3 DNA sequence: TGCGCCAGCAGCCAGAAGGACAGGGGCTACGAGCAGTACTTC.

This clonotype was counted a few times. This chain uses TRBV28 with TRBJ2-3; 11 nucleotides align to TRBD2. The ends lost 5 bases at V and 4 bases at J; junction bases unmatched: 5. Germline loops: CDR1 MDHEN, CDR2 SYDVKM. The length of the CDR3 is 15 residues. The CDR3 here is CASSNSGRAADTQYF. The CDR3 nucleotides are TGTGCCAGCAGTAATAGCGGGAGGGCGGCAGATACGCAGTATTTT.

This clonotype came up many times. The chain combines TRBV4-3 with TRBJ2-1; 7 nucleotides align to TRBD2. This CDR3 contains 15 residues. Germline lookup yields CDR1 LGHNA and CDR2 YSLEER. V was pared by 4 bases and J by 3 bases, with 6 bases of the junction left unmatched. This chain's CDR3 is CASSPGLVDYNEQFF. For the CDR3, the DNA is TGCGCCAGCAGCCCAGGACTAGTTGACTACAATGAGCAGTTCTTC.